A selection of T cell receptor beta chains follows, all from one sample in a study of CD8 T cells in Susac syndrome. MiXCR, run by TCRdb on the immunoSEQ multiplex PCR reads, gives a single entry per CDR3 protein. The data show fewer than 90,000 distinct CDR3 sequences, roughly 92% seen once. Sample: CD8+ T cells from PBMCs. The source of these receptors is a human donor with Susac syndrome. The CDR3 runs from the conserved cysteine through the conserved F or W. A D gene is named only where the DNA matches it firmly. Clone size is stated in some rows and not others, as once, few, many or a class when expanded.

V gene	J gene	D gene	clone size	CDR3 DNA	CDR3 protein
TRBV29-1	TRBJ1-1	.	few	TGCAGCGTTGAAATGGGCGTCACTGAAGCTTTCTTT	CSVEMGVTEAFF
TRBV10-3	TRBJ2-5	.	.	TGTGCCATCAGTGAGTCGATGTGGCAGGGAAAAGAGACCCAGTACTTC	CAISESMWQGKETQYF
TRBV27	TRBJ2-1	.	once	TGTGCCAGCAGCCTCTACTTGAGTGGCAATGAGCAGTTCTTC	CASSLYLSGNEQFF
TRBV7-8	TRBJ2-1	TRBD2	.	TGTGCCAGCAGCCCAGGGACTAGCGGAAGAAATGGCGATGAGCAGTTCTTC	CASSPGTSGRNGDEQFF
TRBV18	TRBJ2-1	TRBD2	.	TGTGCCAGCTCACCTCCGAATCCCCTAGCGGGAGGATTTGATTTGTTCAATGAGCAGTTCTTC	CASSPPNPLAGGFDLFNEQFF
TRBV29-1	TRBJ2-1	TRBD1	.	TGCAGCGTTCGGACAGGTAACTACAATGAGCAGTTCTTC	CSVRTGNYNEQFF
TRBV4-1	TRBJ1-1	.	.	TGCGCCAGCAGCCAAGCGAAAACGACAGCCCGGAACACTGAAGCTTTCTTT	CASSQAKTTARNTEAFF
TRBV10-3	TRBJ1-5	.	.	TGTGCCACCCAGGACGGAAATCAGCCCCAGCATTTT	CATQDGNQPQHF
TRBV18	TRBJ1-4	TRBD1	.	TGTGCCAGCTCGCCCCAGGGACAGTACCCCGAAAAACTGTTTTTT	CASSPQGQYPEKLFF
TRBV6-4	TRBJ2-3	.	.	TGTGCCAGCAGCCGGGACCCGGGCGCCCCCTCGTCCACAGATACGCAGTATTTT	CASSRDPGAPSSTDTQYF
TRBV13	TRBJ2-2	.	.	TGTGCCAGCAGCGCCGGGGGCACCGGGGAGCTGTTTTTT	CASSAGGTGELFF
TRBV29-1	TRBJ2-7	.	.	TGCAGCGTTATCGGCGAAGGGAGCTCCTACGAGCAGTACTTC	CSVIGEGSSYEQYF
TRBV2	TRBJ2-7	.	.	TGTGCCAGCAGTCCTGACCTGTCCTACGAGCAGTACTTC	CASSPDLSYEQYF
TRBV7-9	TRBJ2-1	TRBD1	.	TGTGCCAGCAGCGCCCACAGGGGGGCGGAATTCTTC	CASSAHRGAEFF
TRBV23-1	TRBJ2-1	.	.	TGCGCCAGCAGTCAATCAGGGATTAAGGGGAGAACCCCCAATGAGCAGTTCTTC	CASSQSGIKGRTPNEQFF
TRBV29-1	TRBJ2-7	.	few	TGCAGCGTTGGGTCAAGGGGGTCGGCCGAGCAGTACTTC	CSVGSRGSAEQYF
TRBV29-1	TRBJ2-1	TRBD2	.	TGCAGCGTTGTGACTAGCGGGGCCCACAATGAGCAGTTCTTC	CSVVTSGAHNEQFF
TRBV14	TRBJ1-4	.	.	TGTGCCAGCAGCCATTCCCCGGCCAGTCTAGGGGGGCATAATGAAAAACTGTTTTTT	CASSHSPASLGGHNEKLFF
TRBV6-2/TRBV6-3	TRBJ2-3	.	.	TGTGCCAGCAGTTGGTCGGGCGGGGTGGCGCAGTATTTT	CASSWSGGVAQYF
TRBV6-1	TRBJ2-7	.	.	TGTGCCAGCAGTCCCCGACAGTCCTACGAGCAGTACTTC	CASSPRQSYEQYF
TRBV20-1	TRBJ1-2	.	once	TGCAGTGCTAGAGATTATAATAAGGGTTTGGGTGGCTACACCTTC	CSARDYNKGLGGYTF
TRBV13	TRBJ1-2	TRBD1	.	TGTGCCAGCAGCCCGGGACAGGTTAACTATGGCTACACCTTC	CASSPGQVNYGYTF
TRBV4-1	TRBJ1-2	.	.	TGCGCCAGCAGCCAAGATCGATGGGGGGGACAAGACTATGGCTACACCTTC	CASSQDRWGGQDYGYTF
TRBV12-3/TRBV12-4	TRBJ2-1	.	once	TGTGCCAGCACCCATGGTTCCAATGAGCAGTTCTTC	CASTHGSNEQFF
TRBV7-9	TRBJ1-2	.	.	TGTGCCAGCAGCTTAGGGGGGGCAGCTAACTATGGCTACACCTTC	CASSLGGAANYGYTF
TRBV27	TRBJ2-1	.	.	TGTGCCAGCAGTTCAGGGACCGACAATGAGCAGTTCTTC	CASSSGTDNEQFF
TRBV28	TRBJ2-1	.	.	TGTGCCAGCAGGCGGATTGGGAATGAGCAGTTCTTC	CASRRIGNEQFF